The clone carrying this TCR beta chain showed up many times. Antigen: not known. This entry is derived from a study of T-cell memory formation after mild COVID-19. Study context: TCR clusters were largely donor specific. Broader study findings: Contracting clones from day 15 to 85 had balanced CD4/CD8; later expanders favoured CD4+.

The CDR3 totals 13 residues. Germline values: CDR1 LGHDT, CDR2 YNNKEL (reference sequence). With 4 bases removed from V and 2 bases from J, the gap between germline ends came to 8 bases. Constant-segment primers were used for 5'RACE, and the resulting TCR alpha and TCR beta cDNA libraries carried sample barcodes and UMIs. TCRdb re-analysed the 5' RACE reads in MiXCR, keeping a single row per CDR3 protein. The sample lists around 250,000 distinct CDR3 sequences, approximately 15% occurring once. The chain links TRBV3-1 to TRBJ1-1; D is possibly TRBD1 (5 bases). This TCR derives from an adult woman who had mild COVID-19 (a few samples of this study predate the infection). Cell type and time point are not known. The sequencing input was PBMCs or a T cell subset sorted from them (not recorded which). Here the CDR3 reads CASSPDSNTEAFF. The CDR3 region has the DNA TGTGCCAGCAGCCCCGACAGCAACACTGAAGCTTTCTTT.